Listed below are T cell receptor beta chains from one sample, sequenced in a study of shared clonotypes between healthy human individuals. Here immunoSEQ multiplex PCR was the method, and the copy in TCRdb shows in-frame clones only, minus some. The repertoire holds about 1.5 million clones, with nearly 99% as singletons. Sequenced sample: naive CD4+ T cells sorted from blood. The receptors were gathered from a man aged 25-40 years in good health. CDR3s include the opening cysteine and the closing phenylalanine or tryptophan. A D gene is named only where the DNA matches it firmly. Size is omitted from some rows. Given values are once, few, many or a class for expanded clones.

CDR3 length: 15
V gene: TRBV7-8
J gene: TRBJ2-7
clone size: NA
D gene: TRBD1
CDR3 DNA: TGTGCCAGCAGCTTAGGGGTGGACAGGGGGCATGAGCAGTACTTC
CDR3 protein: CASSLGVDRGHEQYF

CDR3 length: 14
V gene: TRBV18
J gene: TRBJ2-7
clone size: NA
D gene: NA
CDR3 DNA: TGTGCCAGCTCAAGGACCCAGAACCTAGACGAGCAGTACTTC
CDR3 protein: CASSRTQNLDEQYF

CDR3 length: 18
V gene: TRBV18
J gene: TRBJ2-6
clone size: once
D gene: TRBD1
CDR3 DNA: TGTGCCAGCTCACCGGGATTAAGGGGGCCCTCTGGGGCCAACGTCCTGACTTTC
CDR3 protein: CASSPGLRGPSGANVLTF

CDR3 length: 13
V gene: TRBV19
J gene: TRBJ2-7
clone size: NA
D gene: TRBD2
CDR3 DNA: TGTGCCAGTAGTATGGCGGGAGATGACGAGCAGTACTTC
CDR3 protein: CASSMAGDDEQYF

CDR3 length: 11
V gene: TRBV5-8
J gene: TRBJ1-1
clone size: NA
D gene: NA
CDR3 DNA: TGTGCCAGCAGCGGTACAGGGGAAGCTTTCTTT
CDR3 protein: CASSGTGEAFF

CDR3 length: 11
V gene: TRBV18
J gene: TRBJ2-1
clone size: NA
D gene: NA
CDR3 DNA: TGTGCCAGCTCACTAAGCAATGAGCAGTTCTTC
CDR3 protein: CASSLSNEQFF

CDR3 length: 14
V gene: TRBV19
J gene: TRBJ1-1
clone size: NA
D gene: NA
CDR3 DNA: TGTGCCAGTAGTATGAGCCCCCGCGGCACTGAAGCTTTCTTT
CDR3 protein: CASSMSPRGTEAFF

CDR3 length: 15
V gene: TRBV7-2
J gene: TRBJ2-1
clone size: NA
D gene: TRBD2
CDR3 DNA: TGTGCCAGCAGCCAAGGGACTAGCGGGTCACCTAAGCAGTTCTTC
CDR3 protein: CASSQGTSGSPKQFF

CDR3 length: 14
V gene: TRBV10-3
J gene: TRBJ1-4
clone size: NA
D gene: NA
CDR3 DNA: TGTGCCATCAAGGACAGCCCAACTAATGAAAAACTGTTTTTT
CDR3 protein: CAIKDSPTNEKLFF

CDR3 length: 15
V gene: TRBV19
J gene: TRBJ1-4
clone size: NA
D gene: NA
CDR3 DNA: TGTGCCAGTAGTATAATGGTTACTGAAAATGAAAAACTGTTTTTT
CDR3 protein: CASSIMVTENEKLFF

CDR3 length: 13
V gene: TRBV5-6
J gene: TRBJ1-5
clone size: NA
D gene: NA
CDR3 DNA: TGTGCCAGCAGCTTCTACGGCAATCAGCCCCAGCATTTT
CDR3 protein: CASSFYGNQPQHF

CDR3 length: 15
V gene: TRBV9
J gene: TRBJ1-2
clone size: once
D gene: TRBD1
CDR3 DNA: TGTGCCAGCAGCGTAGATGCGGACAGGGGCTTCGGCTACACCTTC
CDR3 protein: CASSVDADRGFGYTF

CDR3 length: 13
V gene: TRBV7-9
J gene: TRBJ2-7
clone size: NA
D gene: NA
CDR3 DNA: TGTGCCAGCAGCCCAAACCAGCCCTACGAGCAGTACTTC
CDR3 protein: CASSPNQPYEQYF

CDR3 length: 15
V gene: TRBV28
J gene: TRBJ2-7
clone size: NA
D gene: TRBD2
CDR3 DNA: TGTGCCAGCAGTTTGCCCGGGACTAGCGACTACGAGCAGTACTTC
CDR3 protein: CASSLPGTSDYEQYF

CDR3 length: 12
V gene: TRBV18
J gene: TRBJ2-5
clone size: NA
D gene: NA
CDR3 DNA: TGTGCCAGCTCACCACGGAGAGAGACCCAGTACTTC
CDR3 protein: CASSPRRETQYF

CDR3 length: 13
V gene: TRBV7-2
J gene: TRBJ2-1
clone size: NA
D gene: NA
CDR3 DNA: TGTGCCAGCAGCCCTAACCCGGGGTCGTTAAAGTTCTTC
CDR3 protein: CASSPNPGSLKFF

CDR3 length: 13
V gene: TRBV6-5
J gene: TRBJ2-2
clone size: NA
D gene: TRBD1
CDR3 DNA: TGTGCCAGCAGGGACAGGTCGTATGGGGAGCTGTTTTTT
CDR3 protein: CASRDRSYGELFF

CDR3 length: 14
V gene: TRBV6-1
J gene: TRBJ2-3
clone size: NA
D gene: TRBD1
CDR3 DNA: TGTGCCAGCAGGAGGACAGGGCGCACAGATACGCAGTATTTT
CDR3 protein: CASRRTGRTDTQYF

CDR3 length: 15
V gene: TRBV19
J gene: TRBJ1-5
clone size: NA
D gene: NA
CDR3 DNA: TGTGCCAGTAGTATAGCCAGCGGAAGCAATCAGCCCCAGCATTTT
CDR3 protein: CASSIASGSNQPQHF

CDR3 length: 16
V gene: TRBV18
J gene: TRBJ2-6
clone size: NA
D gene: NA
CDR3 DNA: TGTGCCAGCTCACCACAAGTAAGCTCTGGGGCCAACGTCCTGACTTTC
CDR3 protein: CASSPQVSSGANVLTF

CDR3 length: 16
V gene: TRBV7-8
J gene: TRBJ2-3
clone size: once
D gene: TRBD2
CDR3 DNA: TGTGCCAGCAGCTTAGCGGCGGGAGGGCAGGCAGATACGCAGTATTTT
CDR3 protein: CASSLAAGGQADTQYF

CDR3 length: 16
V gene: TRBV5-1
J gene: TRBJ1-4
clone size: NA
D gene: TRBD1
CDR3 DNA: TGCGCCAGCAGAACCGGACAGGGCGCAACTAATGAAAAACTGTTTTTT
CDR3 protein: CASRTGQGATNEKLFF

CDR3 length: 13
V gene: TRBV4-2
J gene: TRBJ2-4
clone size: once
D gene: NA
CDR3 DNA: TGTGCCAGCAGCCAAGAAAGGATAAACATTCAGTACTTC
CDR3 protein: CASSQERINIQYF

CDR3 length: 15
V gene: TRBV27
J gene: TRBJ2-7
clone size: once
D gene: NA
CDR3 DNA: TGTGCCAGCAGTTTCGGGGGGCAGGGAAATTACGAGCAGTACTTC
CDR3 protein: CASSFGGQGNYEQYF

CDR3 length: 14
V gene: TRBV21-1
J gene: TRBJ2-7
clone size: NA
D gene: NA
CDR3 DNA: TGTGCCAGCAGCGCCAAAGGACGGACGGAAGAGCAGTACTTC
CDR3 protein: CASSAKGRTEEQYF

CDR3 length: 15
V gene: TRBV7-8
J gene: TRBJ1-5
clone size: NA
D gene: NA
CDR3 DNA: TGTGCCAGCAGCTTAACGCTGGACAGCGGACAGCCCCAGCATTTT
CDR3 protein: CASSLTLDSGQPQHF

CDR3 length: 16
V gene: TRBV10-3
J gene: TRBJ2-2
clone size: NA
D gene: TRBD1
CDR3 DNA: TGTGCCATCAGTGTGGGGACAGGGGGTTTCACCGGGGAGCTGTTTTTT
CDR3 protein: CAISVGTGGFTGELFF

CDR3 length: 14
V gene: TRBV6-1
J gene: TRBJ1-5
clone size: NA
D gene: NA
CDR3 DNA: TGTGCCAGCAGAGCAGTGGGGCCGAATCAGCCCCAGCATTTT
CDR3 protein: CASRAVGPNQPQHF

CDR3 length: 13
V gene: TRBV10-3
J gene: TRBJ2-7
clone size: NA
D gene: NA
CDR3 DNA: TGTGCCATCAGTGACGGCAGGGATTACGAGCAGTACTTC
CDR3 protein: CAISDGRDYEQYF

CDR3 length: 15
V gene: TRBV14
J gene: TRBJ2-5
clone size: NA
D gene: TRBD1
CDR3 DNA: TGTGCCAGCAGCCAAGGGACAGGGGGCTCGAAGACCCAGTACTTC
CDR3 protein: CASSQGTGGSKTQYF

CDR3 length: 15
V gene: TRBV7-2
J gene: TRBJ1-5
clone size: NA
D gene: NA
CDR3 DNA: TGTGCCAGCAGCTCCGAGTGGGGGGCGCATCAGCCCCAGCATTTT
CDR3 protein: CASSSEWGAHQPQHF